The source of this T cell receptor (beta chain) is a study of Graves' ophthalmopathy and Graves' hyperthyroidism. Study results and caveats: Most thyroid clonotypes with frequency above 0.001 were detected in blood too. Sensitivity reached less than 71% and specificity about 78% when the model predicted ophthalmopathy progression.

Active ophthalmopathy (CAS at least 3, NOSPECS at least 4), lasting under 3 months. Germline V CDR1 and CDR2: SGHTA, FQGTGA. Losses at the gene ends were 1 base for V and 2 bases for J; bases not matched to a gene: 6. The CDR3 consists of 16 residues. This clonotype was counted at least ten times. Its specificity is unknown. Amplification of the TCR beta CDR3 regions used RNA transcripts (as template). RT-PCR with HTBI primers came first, then second-round multiplex PCR. TCRdb itself ran the multiplex PCR reads through MiXCR, one entry per CDR3 protein. The table has approximately 700,000 distinct CDR3 sequences, roughly 40% seen once.

The chain employs TRBV7-3 and TRBJ2-7; TRBD2 aligns across 9 bases. The receptor's source is an adult man with Graves' ophthalmopathy. Sequenced sample: peripheral blood. The CDR3 DNA reads as TGTGCCAGCAGCTTAAGGGGCGGGAGGGCTCCCTACGAGCAGTACTTC. Residues: CASSLRGGRAPYEQYF.